What follows are 22 T cell receptor beta chains derived from one specimen sequenced in a study of CD8 T cells in ankylosing spondylitis. TCRdb re-derived calls from the 5' RACE reads in MiXCR, one entry per CDR3 protein. The sample gives some 150,000 distinct CDR3 sequences, approximately 10% of which show up once; over 4% is in the top ten. Sequenced input: blood, either unsorted or a sorted T cell fraction (not recorded which). Receptors were obtained from a female donor with ankylosing spondylitis or in good health (not recorded which).

This clonotype was seen ten or more times. V usage is TRBV9 and J usage is TRBJ2-4; 7 positions match TRBD2. The CDR3 spans 13 residues. V lost 2 bases to trimming and J lost 5 bases; unmatched junction nucleotides: 1. Germline V lookup: CDR1 SGDLS, CDR2 YYNGEE. The CDR3 sequence: CASSVGRENIQYF. DNA of the CDR3: TGTGCCAGCAGCGTGGGGAGGGAAAACATTCAGTACTTC. Complete variable domain (other parts from reference TRBV9 and TRBJ2-4): DSGVTQTPKHLITATGQRVTLRCSPRSGDLSVYWYQQSLDQGLQFLIQYYNGEERAKGNILERFSAQQFPDLHSELNLSSLELGDSALYFCASSVGRENIQYFGAGTRLSVL.

In its sample, this clonotype was seen many times. CDR3 residues: CASSQDLGRGARQPQHF. Here the CDR3 DNA reads TGTGCCAGCAGCCAAGATCTGGGGAGGGGGGCTCGTCAGCCCCAGCATTTT. This chain uses TRBV4-2 with TRBJ1-5; TRBD1 might be the D (6 bases). The CDR3 has 17 amino acids. Trimming shortened V by 0 bases and J by 6 bases, and 18 bases separated the two germline ends. CDR1 is LGHNA, CDR2 YNFKEQ, per germline.

The V gene is TRBV12-3 or TRBV12-4, the J gene TRBJ2-3, with D tentatively TRBD1 (6 bases). Deletions cut 6 bases from V and 1 base from J, with 23 bases between. This CDR3 is 18 amino acids long. CDR3 in amino acids: CASRGSHRVKVGTDTQYF. CDR3 bases: TGTGCCAGCAGGGGTAGCCACAGGGTAAAGGTGGGCACAGATACGCAGTATTTT.

This clonotype was seen ten or more times. The CDR3 spells CSAGHLYGYTF. CDR3 coding DNA: TGCAGCGCGGGTCATCTCTATGGCTACACCTTC. The chain has TRBV29-1 and TRBJ1-2; D call uncertain. Germline-derived CDR1 and CDR2 are SQVTM and ANQGSEA. Trimming removed 7 bases from V and 4 bases from J, with 10 bases in between. The CDR3 is 11 residues long.

This clonotype was seen at least ten times. The J gene is TRBJ1-5, the V gene TRBV6-4, with D uncertain. Trimming stripped 3 bases from V and 3 bases from J, with 6 bases between. Germline V gene data show CDR1 as MRHNA and CDR2 as SNTAGT. CDR3 length: 13 amino acids. The CDR3 protein is CASSEQFNQPQHF. The CDR3 coding sequence is TGTGCCAGCAGTGAACAATTCAATCAGCCCCAGCATTTT.

This clonotype was seen ten or more times. This chain joins TRBV7-3 and TRBJ1-1; the D is unclear. Trimming shortened V by 2 bases and J by 1 base, and 8 bases separated the two germline ends. CDR1 and CDR2 (germline): SGHTA, FQGTGA. The CDR3 spans 14 residues. The DNA of the CDR3 is TGTGCCAGCAGCTTAGGTGGCGAGAACACTGAAGCTTTCTTT. The encoded protein is CASSLGGENTEAFF.

Ten or more counts support this clonotype. The rearrangement uses TRBV20-1 and TRBJ2-7; D might be TRBD1 (6 bases). Trimming left V 5 bases short and J 0 bases short, with 11 bases between. The germline V gene encodes CDR1 DFQATT and CDR2 SNEGSKA (reference sequence). The CDR3 spans 13 residues. The CDR3 DNA follows: TGCAGTGCTCCGGGACATACCTCCTACGAGCAGTACTTC. Protein sequence: CSAPGHTSYEQYF.

The CDR3 here is CASSPQGRQETQYF. As DNA, the CDR3 is TGTGCCAGCTCACCACAGGGCCGACAAGAGACCCAGTACTTC. The chain joins TRBV18 to TRBJ2-5; D uncertain. Deletions cut 1 base from V and 2 bases from J, with 8 bases between. The length of the CDR3 is 14 residues. The germline gives CDR1 KGHSH, CDR2 LQKENI. Variable domain in full (rest from reference TRBV18 and TRBJ2-5): NAGVMQNPRHLVRRRGQEARLRCSPMKGHSHVYWYRQLPEEGLKFMVYLQKENIIDESGMPKERFSAEFPKEGPSILRIQQVVRGDSAAYFCASSPQGRQETQYFGPGTRLLVL.

Points on this clonotype: This sequence may be a read error, since a much larger clone differs from it by one base. The chain joins TRBV27 to TRBJ2-7, with TRBD2 as a possible D gene (6 bases). The V end was cut by 2 bases, the J end by 4 bases, with 12 bases between. The CDR3 extends over 14 amino acids. CDR1 is MNHEY, CDR2 SMNVEV, per germline (reference sequence). CDR3 protein: CASSLRTTPYEQYF. CDR3 nucleotides: TGTGCCAGCAGTTTACGGACTACGCCTTACGAGCAGTACTTC.

Ten or more counts support this clonotype. The chain couples TRBV12-3 or TRBV12-4 to TRBJ2-3; D is ambiguous. Trimming cost V 6 bases and J 11 bases, with 21 bases left between them. This CDR3 contains 14 residues. CDR3 sequence (DNA): TGTGCCAGCAGCTACAACCCCGACTCCGGATGGCAGTATTTT. It yields the protein CASSYNPDSGWQYF.

This clonotype came up many times. The chain is built from TRBV20-1 and TRBJ2-3; possibly TRBD2 for D (5 bases). The V gene lost 5 bases and the J gene lost 3 bases, with 12 bases spanning the gap. Germline V gene sequence: CDR1 DFQATT, CDR2 SNEGSKA (reference sequence). The CDR3 has 13 residues. The DNA of the CDR3 is TGCAGTGCTGCACCCTCGGGGACAGATACGCAGTATTTT. This codes for CSAAPSGTDTQYF.

This clonotype was seen at least ten times. The chain is built from TRBV29-1 and TRBJ1-1, with D perhaps TRBD1 (6 bases). CDR1 and CDR2 from the germline V gene are SQVTM and ANQGSEA. CDR3 size: 13 residues. Trimming removed 5 bases at V and 0 bases at J, with 10 bases between. CDR3 sequence reads: CSVPGAVNTEAFF. CDR3 coding DNA: TGCAGCGTTCCAGGGGCGGTGAACACTGAAGCTTTCTTT.

This clonotype was observed at least ten times. The chain employs TRBV28 and TRBJ1-6, with no clear D. The V gene's germline CDR1 is MDHEN and CDR2 SYDVKM. V was pared by 9 bases and J by 10 bases, with 19 bases between. The CDR3 loop spans 14 amino acids. CDR3 nucleotides: TGTGCCAGGCCCTGGCGGCCCCAGGTGTCACCCCTCCACTTT. Its translation: CARPWRPQVSPLHF.

This clonotype was observed many times. V and J are TRBV18 and TRBJ1-5; D uncertain. The CDR3 loop spans 13 amino acids. Germline CDR1 reads KGHSH; CDR2 reads LQKENI. V lost 3 bases to trimming and J lost 6 bases, with 9 bases between them. The CDR3 coding sequence is TGTGCCAGCTCACCGACGCGGAGTCAGCCCCAGCATTTT. Translation gives CASSPTRSQPQHF.

This clonotype has at least ten counts. CDR3 loop: CASSIALIYQSRGGILFF. CDR3 in DNA: TGTGCCAGTAGTATTGCCCTGATATACCAGAGCCGAGGCGGGATACTGTTTTTT. V and J are TRBV19 and TRBJ1-4; the D is unclear. The CDR3 loop spans 18 amino acids. Per the germline V gene, CDR1 is LNHDA and CDR2 is SQIVND (reference sequence). Trimming took off 3 bases at V and 13 bases at J, with 30 bases between the two ends. Full variable domain (missing parts from reference TRBV19 and TRBJ1-4): DGGITQSPKYLFRKEGQNVTLSCEQNLNHDAMYWYRQDPGQGLRLIYYSQIVNDFQKGDIAEGYSVSREKKESFPLTVTSAQKNPTAFYLCASSIALIYQSRGGILFFGSGTQLSVL.

This clonotype was picked up many times. This chain uses TRBV3-1 with TRBJ1-3; D might be TRBD1 (6 bases). The germline V gene encodes CDR1 LGHDT and CDR2 YNNKEL (reference sequence). This CDR3 comprises 19 residues. Trimming removed 4 bases from V and 0 bases from J, with 22 bases in between. For the CDR3, the DNA is TGTGCCAGCAGCCGCAAATCCCCAGCGGACAGCTACTCTGGAAACACCATATATTTT. It is translated as CASSRKSPADSYSGNTIYF. Complete variable domain (other parts from reference TRBV3-1 and TRBJ1-3): DTAVSQTPKYLVTQMGNDKSIKCEQNLGHDTMYWYKQDSKKFLKIMFSYNNKELIINETVPNRFSPKSPDKAHLNLHINSLELGDSAVYFCASSRKSPADSYSGNTIYFGEGSWLTVV.

The V gene is TRBV20-1, the J gene TRBJ1-2; 7 bases line up with TRBD1. The CDR3 is 12 amino acids. J was trimmed by 8 bases and V by 1 base; bases with no gene match: 4. CDR1 and CDR2 from the germline V gene are DFQATT and SNEGSKA (reference sequence). CDR3 DNA: TGCAGTGCTAGAGGGCAGGGGGAGGGCTACACCTTC. As protein: CSARGQGEGYTF.

This clonotype was seen repeatedly, ten times or more. The J gene is TRBJ1-2, the V gene TRBV25-1, with TRBD1 matching 8 bases. Germline assignment: CDR1 MGHDK and CDR2 SYGVNS. CDR3 size: 13 residues. The junction had 3 bases not matched to a gene; V was cut back by 5 bases and J by 4 bases. CDR3 in DNA: TGTGCCAGCAGTTTCAGGGGGCGCTATGGCTACACCTTC. Protein product: CASSFRGRYGYTF.

This clonotype was seen many times. The chain joins TRBV28 to TRBJ1-1; D is unclear. V lost 10 bases, J lost 0 bases, and 15 bases lay in between. Per germline, CDR1 MDHEN and CDR2 SYDVKM. CDR3 length: 14 amino acids. CDR3 sequence (DNA): TGTGCCACCACCTCCGGCGCCATGAACACTGAAGCTTTCTTT. Its protein is CATTSGAMNTEAFF.

This clonotype showed up many times. The rearrangement joins TRBV11-2 to TRBJ2-5, with D perhaps matching TRBD2 (6 bases). The V and J ends lost 4 bases and 7 bases respectively, with 7 bases between them. There are 11 residues in the CDR3. Germline CDR1 reads SGHAT; CDR2 reads FQNNGV. This CDR3 is CASSSGGTQYF. The DNA for the CDR3 is TGTGCCAGCAGCTCCGGGGGGACCCAGTACTTC.

This clonotype was detected many times. The chain combines TRBV12-3 or TRBV12-4 with TRBJ2-1; 7 bases align to TRBD2. The CDR3 consists of 12 residues. Trimming took 6 bases from V and 9 from J; bases not matched to a gene: 5. This chain's CDR3 is CASSLSGAEQFF. The CDR3 DNA sequence: TGTGCCAGCAGCCTAAGCGGGGCTGAGCAGTTCTTC.

The table lists this clonotype with many counts. V and J are TRBV20-1 and TRBJ2-7, with D unresolved. CDR1 is DFQATT, CDR2 SNEGSKA, per germline (reference sequence). CDR3 length equals 13 residues. Trimming removed 5 bases from V and 1 base from J, with 12 bases in between. The chain's CDR3 is CSAPSPSSYEQYF. The DNA for the CDR3 is TGCAGTGCTCCTTCCCCGTCGTCCTACGAGCAGTACTTC.